This T cell receptor beta chain was identified in a study of T-cell memory formation after mild COVID-19. This clonotype appeared a few times. Its matching antigen is unknown. TCRdb passed the 5' RACE reads through MiXCR, listing each CDR3 protein once. The data contain 390,000 or so distinct CDR3 sequences, approximately 16% of them singletons. The CDR3 extends over 15 amino acids. CDR1 is SGHTA and CDR2 is FQGTGA in the germline V gene. The V and J ends lost 2 bases and 6 bases, in that order; junction bases with no gene match: 5. Findings and limits, study-wide: Pre-infection memory already had some responding clones, implying cross-reactive memory joined. CD8+ contracting clones occupied EMRA, while CD4+ ones occupied mainly CM and EM.

Material: PBMCs or a T cell subset sorted from them (not recorded which). The V gene is TRBV7-3, the J gene TRBJ2-1, with 9 bases fitting TRBD1. The clonotype originates from a man aged 18 to 35 who had mild COVID-19 (a few samples of this study predate the infection). Cell type and time point are not known. CDR3 sequence: CASSLPGQGINEQFF. The CDR3 DNA sequence: TGTGCCAGCAGCTTACCGGGACAGGGAATCAATGAGCAGTTCTTC.